The 17 T cell receptor beta chains presented below share a single source sample, sequenced in a study of CD8 T cells in ankylosing spondylitis. TCRdb re-called the 5' RACE reads with MiXCR, one entry per CDR3 protein. The table shows around 320,000 distinct CDR3 sequences, with less than 25% occurring only once. Sequencing was done on a sample of blood, either unsorted or a sorted T cell fraction (not recorded which). The receptor set was obtained from a female donor with ankylosing spondylitis or in good health (not recorded which).

The table lists this clonotype with many counts. This sequence joins TRBV29-1 and TRBJ2-1; 8 positions agree with TRBD1. With V trimmed by 4 bases and J by 7 bases, 3 bases remained unmatched. This CDR3 has 12 amino acids. In germline, CDR1 is SQVTM, CDR2 ANQGSEA. For the CDR3, the DNA is TGCAGCGTTGCGGGACAGGTTAATGAGCAGTTCTTC. It translates to CSVAGQVNEQFF.

This clonotype was recorded a few times. This chain connects TRBV20-1 to TRBJ2-3, with 9 nucleotides matching TRBD2. The CDR3 loop spans 16 amino acids. The V segment lost 1 base and the J segment 4 bases; nucleotides outside the gene matches: 9. Germline V gene sequence: CDR1 DFQATT, CDR2 SNEGSKA (reference sequence). This CDR3 is CSARVPTSGLADTQYF. In nucleotides, the CDR3 is TGCAGTGCTAGAGTTCCCACTAGCGGGTTAGCAGATACGCAGTATTTT.

This clonotype was counted only a few times. The chain links TRBV7-2 to TRBJ2-5; 7 bases map to TRBD2. Trimming took 5 bases from V and 2 from J; bases not matched to a gene: 8. Germline-derived CDR1 and CDR2 are SGHTA and FQGNSA. The CDR3 extends over 15 amino acids. The CDR3 DNA is TGTGCCAGCAGCACTACTAGCGTGGGGCAAGAGACCCAGTACTTC. As protein: CASSTTSVGQETQYF.

This clonotype was recorded a few times. The chain uses TRBV7-9 and TRBJ1-3; 7 bases align to TRBD1. With V trimmed by 5 bases and J by 3 bases, 4 bases remained unmatched. The CDR3 extends over 14 amino acids. The germline gives CDR1 SEHNR, CDR2 FQNEAQ (reference sequence). The DNA for the CDR3 is TGTGCCAGCAGCCCCCAGGGGGTTGGAAACACCATATATTTT. Translating gives CASSPQGVGNTIYF.

The J gene is TRBJ2-7, the V gene TRBV7-2; 8 nucleotides agree with TRBD2. The ends lost 1 base at V and 6 bases at J; junction bases unmatched: 8. Germline assignment: CDR1 SGHTA and CDR2 FQGNSA. The CDR3 contains 15 residues. The DNA of the CDR3 is TGTGCCAGCAGCTTAGGTGGTAGCGGGAAGCCCGAGCAGTACTTC. Its protein product is CASSLGGSGKPEQYF.

This clonotype was seen only a few times. The rearrangement uses TRBV6-1 and TRBJ2-5, with TRBD2 as a possible D gene (5 bases). Germline CDR1 and CDR2: MNHNS and SASEGT. The V end lost 0 bases, the J end lost 5 bases, and 7 bases lay between the germline ends. This CDR3 spans 13 amino acids. This CDR3 is CASSEARGETQYF. The DNA for the CDR3 is TGTGCCAGCAGTGAAGCGCGAGGGGAGACCCAGTACTTC.

The J gene is TRBJ2-5, the V gene TRBV6-5, with TRBD2 matching over 13 bases. J was trimmed by 4 bases and V by 4 bases; bases with no gene match: 6. This CDR3 has 16 amino acids. CDR1 MNHEY and CDR2 SVGAGI come from the germline V gene. The DNA for the CDR3 is TGTGCCAGCAGTTCGACTAGCGGGAGGTCGGGAGAGACCCAGTACTTC. Protein sequence: CASSSTSGRSGETQYF.

This clonotype was seen repeatedly, ten times or more. This chain joins TRBV12-3 or TRBV12-4 and TRBJ1-6; D is undetermined. This CDR3 is 14 amino acids long. V was trimmed by 3 bases and J by 5 bases, leaving 8 bases between them. The CDR3 sequence is CASSLGRDNSPLHF. The DNA of the CDR3 is TGTGCCAGCAGTTTGGGCAGAGATAATTCACCCCTCCACTTT.

In its sample, this clonotype was seen many times. The rearrangement joins TRBV20-1 to TRBJ1-1, with 11 bases matching TRBD1. V shed 3 bases and J 5 bases; nucleotides not matched to a gene: 5. Per germline, CDR1 DFQATT and CDR2 SNEGSKA (reference sequence). The CDR3 totals 14 residues. CDR3 sequence: CSARDRGRSTEAFF. The CDR3 coding sequence is TGCAGTGCTAGGGACAGGGGGCGAAGTACTGAAGCTTTCTTT.

A word on this clonotype: Lacking the conserved final phenylalanine or tryptophan, this CDR3 likely reflects a read error. The V and J genes are TRBV7-2 and TRBJ2-5; D may be TRBD2 (6 bases). Germline CDR1 SGHTA, CDR2 FQGNSA. The CDR3 length is 16 residues. V dropped 5 bases and J dropped 4 bases, with 20 bases sitting between them. CDR3 sequence: CASSPPGDGQTETQYS. DNA for the CDR3: TGTGCCAGCAGCCCGCCGGGGGACGGCCAAACAGAGACCCAGTACTCC.

In its sample, this clonotype was seen a few times. This chain uses TRBV3-1 with TRBJ2-7; TRBD2 agrees at 7 bases. The CDR3 spans 15 residues. Germline lookup yields CDR1 LGHDT and CDR2 YNNKEL (reference sequence). Losses at the gene ends were 0 bases for V and 2 bases for J; bases not matched to a gene: 4. The CDR3 loop is CASSQDLAVPYEQYF. The CDR3 DNA reads TGTGCCAGCAGCCAAGATCTAGCGGTCCCCTACGAGCAGTACTTC.

The table lists this clonotype with a count of one. The chain couples TRBV7-9 to TRBJ2-2, with D possibly TRBD2 on 6 matching bases. Trimming took off 1 base at V and 0 bases at J, with 15 bases between the two ends. The CDR3 extends over 18 amino acids. Germline CDR1 and CDR2: SEHNR and FQNEAQ (reference sequence). The CDR3 nucleotides are TGTGCCAGCAGCTTAGGGGACCGGGACTTTACGAACACCGGGGAGCTGTTTTTT. Translating gives CASSLGDRDFTNTGELFF.

This clonotype was recorded at least ten times. The chain uses TRBV20-1 and TRBJ2-1, with 7 bases fitting TRBD2. Trimming took 3 bases from V and 8 from J; bases not matched to a gene: 7. There are 13 residues in the CDR3. From germline, CDR1 is DFQATT and CDR2 SNEGSKA (reference sequence). CDR3 DNA sequence: TGCAGTGCTAGTGGCCTAGCGGTCCATGAGCAGTTCTTC. Translation: CSASGLAVHEQFF.

This clonotype has more than one count but fewer than ten. The chain has TRBV6-5 and TRBJ1-1, with D perhaps TRBD1 (6 bases). Deletions cut 8 bases from V and 5 bases from J, with 18 bases between. Germline CDR1 reads MNHEY; CDR2 reads SVGAGI. This CDR3 region has 14 residues. The CDR3 spells CASGDGGRRTEAFF. CDR3 DNA: TGTGCCAGCGGGGACGGGGGGCGGCGGACTGAAGCTTTCTTT.

The chain uses TRBV20-1 and TRBJ2-1; 12 bases are shared with TRBD2. The J segment lost 7 bases and the V segment lost 5 bases, leaving 6 bases of the junction unmatched. Germline CDR1 is DFQATT and CDR2 is SNEGSKA (reference sequence). The CDR3 is 14 amino acids. This CDR3 is CSAHGLAGRNEQFF. Here the CDR3 DNA reads TGCAGTGCTCACGGACTAGCGGGACGGAATGAGCAGTTCTTC.

The chain joins TRBV20-1 to TRBJ2-3; D is uncertain. Per the germline V gene, CDR1 is DFQATT and CDR2 is SNEGSKA (reference sequence). V lost 5 bases and J lost 2, with 11 bases in between. CDR3 size: 13 residues. Here the CDR3 reads CSACSTLTDTQYF. The CDR3 DNA reads TGCAGTGCTTGCTCGACCCTCACAGATACGCAGTATTTT.

This clonotype was observed a few times. The chain links TRBV29-1 to TRBJ1-2, with D possibly being TRBD1 (6 bases). V lost 7 bases and J lost 4, with 22 bases in between. CDR1 is SQVTM, CDR2 ANQGSEA, per germline. There are 15 residues in the CDR3. The CDR3 is CSGGEVGGRAYGYTF. Here the CDR3 DNA reads TGCAGCGGTGGGGAAGTAGGGGGTAGAGCCTATGGCTACACCTTC.